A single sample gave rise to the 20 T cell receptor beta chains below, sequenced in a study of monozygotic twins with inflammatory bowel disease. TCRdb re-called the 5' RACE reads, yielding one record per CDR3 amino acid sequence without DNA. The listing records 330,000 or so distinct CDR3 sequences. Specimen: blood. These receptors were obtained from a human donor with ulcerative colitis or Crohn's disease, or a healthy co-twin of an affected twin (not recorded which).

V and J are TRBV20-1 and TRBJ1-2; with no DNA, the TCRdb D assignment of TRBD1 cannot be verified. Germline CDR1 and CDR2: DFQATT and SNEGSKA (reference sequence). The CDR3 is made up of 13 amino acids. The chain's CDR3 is CTADPGQGAGYTF.

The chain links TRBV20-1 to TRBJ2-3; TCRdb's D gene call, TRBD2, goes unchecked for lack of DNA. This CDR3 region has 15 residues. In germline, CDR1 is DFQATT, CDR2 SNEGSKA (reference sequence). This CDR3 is CSARSTSGSTDTQYF.

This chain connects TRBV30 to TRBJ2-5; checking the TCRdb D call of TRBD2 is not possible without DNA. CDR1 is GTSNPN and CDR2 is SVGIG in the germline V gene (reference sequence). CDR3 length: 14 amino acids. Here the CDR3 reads CAWSITSAGGTQYF.

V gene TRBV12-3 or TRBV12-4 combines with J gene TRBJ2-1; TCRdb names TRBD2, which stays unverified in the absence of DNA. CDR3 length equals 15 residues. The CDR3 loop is CASSLSGRVAGEQFF.

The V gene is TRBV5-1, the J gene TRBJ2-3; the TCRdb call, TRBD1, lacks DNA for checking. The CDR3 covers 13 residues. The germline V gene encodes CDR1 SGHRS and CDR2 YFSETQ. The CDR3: CASSFPGANTQYF.

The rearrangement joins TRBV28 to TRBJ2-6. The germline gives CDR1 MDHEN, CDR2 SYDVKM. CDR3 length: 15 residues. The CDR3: CASSLISTGANVLTF.

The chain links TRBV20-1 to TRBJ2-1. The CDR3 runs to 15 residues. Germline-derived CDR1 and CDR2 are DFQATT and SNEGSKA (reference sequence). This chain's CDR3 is CSAYLISGLYNEQFF.

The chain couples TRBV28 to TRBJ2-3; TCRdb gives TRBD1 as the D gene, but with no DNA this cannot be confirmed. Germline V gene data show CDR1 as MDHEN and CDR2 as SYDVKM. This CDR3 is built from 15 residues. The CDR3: CASSFLGGRTDTQYF.

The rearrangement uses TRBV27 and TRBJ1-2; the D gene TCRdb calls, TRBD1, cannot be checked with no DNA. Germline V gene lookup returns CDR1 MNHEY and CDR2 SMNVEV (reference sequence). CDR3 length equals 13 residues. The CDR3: CASSEQGLYGYTF.

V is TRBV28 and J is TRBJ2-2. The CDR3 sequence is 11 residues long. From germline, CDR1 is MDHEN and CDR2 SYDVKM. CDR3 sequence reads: CAARYTGELFF.

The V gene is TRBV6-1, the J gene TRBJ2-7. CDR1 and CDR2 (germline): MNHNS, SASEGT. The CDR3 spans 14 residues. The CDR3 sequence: CASSEAGYTYEQYF.

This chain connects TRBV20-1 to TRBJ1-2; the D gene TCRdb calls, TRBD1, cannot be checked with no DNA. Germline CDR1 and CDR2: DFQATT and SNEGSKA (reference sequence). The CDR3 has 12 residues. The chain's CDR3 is CSAGSGVTRYTF.

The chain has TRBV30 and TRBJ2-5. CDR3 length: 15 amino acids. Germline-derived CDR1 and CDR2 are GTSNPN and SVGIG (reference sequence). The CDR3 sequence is CAWKTGSQKRETQYF.

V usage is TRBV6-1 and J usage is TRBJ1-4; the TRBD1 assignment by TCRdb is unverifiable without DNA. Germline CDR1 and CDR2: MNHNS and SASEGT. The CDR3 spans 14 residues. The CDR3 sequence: CASRKPQGDEKLFF.

CDR3 in amino acids: CASRETVRGSPLHF. The chain couples TRBV7-2 to TRBJ1-6; there is no DNA to check the TCRdb D call of TRBD1. Germline V CDR1 and CDR2: SGHTA, FQGNSA. The CDR3 consists of 14 residues.

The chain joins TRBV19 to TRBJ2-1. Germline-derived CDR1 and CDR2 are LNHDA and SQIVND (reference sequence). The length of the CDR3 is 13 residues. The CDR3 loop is CASSIVGYNEQFF. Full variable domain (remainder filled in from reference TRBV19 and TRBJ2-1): DGGITQSPKYLFRKEGQNVTLSCEQNLNHDAMYWYRQDPGQGLRLIYYSQIVNDFQKGDIAEGYSVSREKKESFPLTVTSAQKNPTAFYLCASSIVGYNEQFFGPGTRLTVL.

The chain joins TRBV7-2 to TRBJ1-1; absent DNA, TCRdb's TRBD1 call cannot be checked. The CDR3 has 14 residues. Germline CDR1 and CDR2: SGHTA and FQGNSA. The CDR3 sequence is CASSPQTGYTEAFF.

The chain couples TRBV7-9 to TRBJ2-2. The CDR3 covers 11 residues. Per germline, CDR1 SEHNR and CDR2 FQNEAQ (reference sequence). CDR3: CASSARGELFF.

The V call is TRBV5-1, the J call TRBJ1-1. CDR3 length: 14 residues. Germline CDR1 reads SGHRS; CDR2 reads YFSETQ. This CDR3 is CASRGGTANTEAFF.

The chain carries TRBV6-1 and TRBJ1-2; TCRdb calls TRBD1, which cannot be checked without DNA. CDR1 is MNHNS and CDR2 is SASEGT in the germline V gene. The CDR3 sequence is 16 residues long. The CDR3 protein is CASSDIFLRDNYGYTF.